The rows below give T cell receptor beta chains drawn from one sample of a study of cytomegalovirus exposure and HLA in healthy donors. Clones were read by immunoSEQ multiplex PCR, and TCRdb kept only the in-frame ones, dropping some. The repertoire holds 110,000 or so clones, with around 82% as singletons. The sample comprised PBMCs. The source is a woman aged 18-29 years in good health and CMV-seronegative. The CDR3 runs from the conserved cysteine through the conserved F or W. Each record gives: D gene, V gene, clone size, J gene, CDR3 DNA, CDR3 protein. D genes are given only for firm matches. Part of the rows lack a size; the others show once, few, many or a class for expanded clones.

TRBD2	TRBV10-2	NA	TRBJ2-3	TGCGCCACGATGGCGGGGGGCAGTAAAGATACGCAGTATTTT	CATMAGGSKDTQYF
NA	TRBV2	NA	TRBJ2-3	TGTGCCAGCAGCGGGGACTTATATAGCACAGATACGCAGTATTTT	CASSGDLYSTDTQYF
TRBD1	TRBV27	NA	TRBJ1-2	TGTGCCAGCAGTTTTGGGACAGGGAGGGGATTTTTATATGGCTACACCTTC	CASSFGTGRGFLYGYTF
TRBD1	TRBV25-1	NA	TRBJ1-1	TGTGCCAGCAGTCAGGGGGTGGTCACTGAAGCTTTCTTT	CASSQGVVTEAFF
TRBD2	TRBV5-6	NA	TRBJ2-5	TGTGCCAGCTCATGGGGGGGAGGCGAGACCCAGTACTTC	CASSWGGGETQYF
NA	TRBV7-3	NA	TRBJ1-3	TGTGCCAGCAGCTTAACTTTGAGTGGAAACACCATATATTTT	CASSLTLSGNTIYF
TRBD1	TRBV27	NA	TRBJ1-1	TGTGCCAGCAGTACACCCGGGACAGGGGGCGCGACTACTGAAGCTTTCTTT	CASSTPGTGGATTEAFF
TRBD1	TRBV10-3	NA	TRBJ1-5	TGTGCCATCAGTGATCCGAACAGGGGATGGGATCAGCCCCAGCATTTT	CAISDPNRGWDQPQHF
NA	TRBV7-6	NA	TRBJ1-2	TGTGCCAGCAGCTTATATCCAGGGACTGCCGTTTACGACTATGGCTACACCTTC	CASSLYPGTAVYDYGYTF
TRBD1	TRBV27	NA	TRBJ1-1	TGTGCCAGCAACTTTCAGGGGGATACCGCCACTGAAGCTTTCTTT	CASNFQGDTATEAFF
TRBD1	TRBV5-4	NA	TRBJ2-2	TGTGCCAGCAGCTTGGGCGACAGGGGTGGCACCGGGGAGCTGTTTTTT	CASSLGDRGGTGELFF
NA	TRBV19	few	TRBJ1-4	TGTGCCAGTAGTCACCAGACTACAGGGTGGACTAATGAAAAACTGTTTTTT	CASSHQTTGWTNEKLFF
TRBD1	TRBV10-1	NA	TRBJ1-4	TGCGCCACTCGGGACAGGGGGAATGAAAAACTGTTTTTT	CATRDRGNEKLFF
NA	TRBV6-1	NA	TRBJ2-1	TGTGCCAGCCGGGGAACAGCAGATAGTGAGCAGTTCTTC	CASRGTADSEQFF
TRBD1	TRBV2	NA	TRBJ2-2	TGTGCCAGCAGTGAATATGGACAGGCGTACGGCGGGGAGCTGTTTTTT	CASSEYGQAYGGELFF